One and the same sample provided the 28 T cell receptor beta chains below, sequenced in a study of cytomegalovirus exposure and HLA in healthy donors. The study ran its PCR with 60 Vbeta and 13 Jbeta primers. Sequencing was performed with immunoSEQ multiplex PCR; in TCRdb, only in-frame clones are kept and a portion is missing. The data show over 130,000 clones, with roughly 86% seen just once and around 0.5% held by the top ten. The sequenced sample consisted of PBMCs. Receptors originate from a woman aged 40 to 49 in good health and CMV-seronegative.

The chain joins TRBV7-2 to TRBJ1-2; no definite D call. Germline V gene lookup returns CDR1 SGHTA and CDR2 FQGNSA. V lost 1 base and J 4 bases, leaving 4 bases between the germline ends. The CDR3 contains 12 residues. The CDR3 DNA follows: TGTACCAGCAGCTTAGGCGGCTATGGCTACACCTTC. It encodes CTSSLGGYGYTF.

The chain couples TRBV30 to TRBJ1-1, with 7 bases aligning to TRBD1. Germline CDR1 GTSNPN, CDR2 SVGIG (reference sequence). Trimming at V came to 4 bases and at J to 5 bases, leaving 7 bases not matched to a gene. The CDR3 totals 13 residues. CDR3 protein: CAWTGQVGTEAFF. CDR3 DNA: TGTGCCTGGACCGGACAGGTGGGAACTGAAGCTTTCTTT. The whole variable domain, filled in from reference TRBV30 and TRBJ1-1, reads SQTIHQWPATLVQPVGSPLSLECTVEGTSNPNLYWYRQAAGRGLQLLFYSVGIGQISSEVPQNLSASRPQDRQFILSSKKLLLSDSGFYLCAWTGQVGTEAFFGQGTRLTVV.

V usage is TRBV10-1 and J usage is TRBJ1-3, with TRBD1 matching over 7 bases. The CDR3 is 13 amino acids. In germline, CDR1 is WNHNN, CDR2 SYGVQD (reference sequence). Trimming took 5 bases from V and 2 from J; bases not matched to a gene: 0. CDR3 DNA: TGCGCCAGCAGTACAGGGGCTGGAAACACCATATATTTT. Translation: CASSTGAGNTIYF.

This sequence joins TRBV5-1 and TRBJ2-1, with D perhaps matching TRBD2 (5 bases). Germline assignment: CDR1 SGHRS and CDR2 YFSETQ. V shed 0 bases and J shed 7 bases, with 11 bases lying between them. CDR3 length: 14 amino acids. The CDR3 here is CASSLGAGGNEQFF. The CDR3 nucleotides read TGCGCCAGCAGCTTGGGTGCGGGCGGGAATGAGCAGTTCTTC. Variable domain in full (rest from reference TRBV5-1 and TRBJ2-1): KAGVTQTPRYLIKTRGQQVTLSCSPISGHRSVSWYQQTPGQGLQFLFEYFSETQRNKGNFPGRFSGRQFSNSRSEMNVSTLELGDSALYLCASSLGAGGNEQFFGPGTRLTVL.

The table lists this clone with a few counts. The rearrangement joins TRBV6-6 to TRBJ2-1; 9 bases line up with TRBD2. The CDR3 spans 15 residues. Germline assignment: CDR1 MNHNY and CDR2 SVGAGI (reference sequence). Unmatched junction bases numbered 10, after V lost 7 bases and J lost 6 bases. DNA of the CDR3: TGTGCCAGCACCAACACCGGGACTAGCCTCAATGAGCAGTTCTTC. Protein sequence: CASTNTGTSLNEQFF.

CDR3 sequence: CASSLGREGNYEQYF. As DNA, the CDR3 is TGCGCCAGCAGCTTGGGACGGGAGGGAAACTACGAGCAGTACTTC. The chain employs TRBV5-1 and TRBJ2-7; 8 bases agree with TRBD2. V was pared by 0 bases and J by 3 bases, with 5 bases of the junction left unmatched. This CDR3 spans 15 amino acids. The germline CDR1 and CDR2 sequences are SGHRS and YFSETQ.

This chain links TRBV5-4 with TRBJ2-3, with D unresolved. The CDR3 loop spans 13 amino acids. Trimming took 4 bases from V and 4 from J, leaving 10 bases between them. In germline, CDR1 is SGHNT, CDR2 YYREEE (reference sequence). The CDR3 bases are TGTGCCAGCAGCCGTCAGGTAGCAGATACGCAGTATTTT. Its protein is CASSRQVADTQYF. The variable domain in full, with the rest retrieved from reference TRBV5-4 and TRBJ2-3, is ETGVTQSPTHLIKTRGQQVTLRCSSQSGHNTVSWYQQALGQGPQFIFQYYREEENGRGNFPPRFSGLQFPNYSSELNVNALELDDSALYLCASSRQVADTQYFGPGTRLTVL.

The CDR3 DNA is TGTGCCAGCAGCTTAATGTCCTCGGGAGCATTTTACGAGCAGTACTTC. Translation gives CASSLMSSGAFYEQYF. V gene TRBV11-2 combines with J gene TRBJ2-7; a possible D gene is TRBD2 (6 bases). Germline V CDR1 and CDR2: SGHAT, FQNNGV. V lost 2 bases, J lost 4 bases, and 18 bases lay in between. The CDR3 length is 16 residues. The complete variable domain, with remaining parts taken from reference TRBV11-2 and TRBJ2-7, reads EAGVAQSPRYKIIEKRQSVAFWCNPISGHATLYWYQQILGQGPKLLIQFQNNGVVDDSQLPKDRFSAERLKGVDSTLKIQPAKLEDSAVYLCASSLMSSGAFYEQYFGPGTRLTVT.

This sequence joins TRBV6-5 and TRBJ1-1; D is undetermined. Germline CDR1 is MNHEY and CDR2 is SVGAGI. Trimming pared 3 bases from V and 1 base from J, leaving 9 bases between. The CDR3 sequence is 14 residues long. The DNA for the CDR3 is TGTGCCAGCAGTTATCACAGTGCGAACACTGAAGCTTTCTTT. Protein product: CASSYHSANTEAFF.

The chain is built from TRBV4-1 and TRBJ1-4; D possibly corresponds to TRBD1 (6 bases). V lost 1 base to trimming and J lost 8 bases, with 20 bases between them. Per the germline V gene, CDR1 is MGHRA and CDR2 is YSYEKL. This CDR3 is built from 17 residues. CDR3 nucleotides: TGCGCCAGCAGCCAAGCCCGGGGAACAGGGCTTCGGGAAAAACTGTTTTTT. Translation: CASSQARGTGLREKLFF.

The rearrangement links TRBV7-9 to TRBJ2-1; TRBD1 aligns across 7 bases. Germline-derived CDR1 and CDR2 are SEHNR and FQNEAQ (reference sequence). This CDR3 is built from 18 residues. J gave up 0 bases and V 2 bases, and 10 bases lay outside the gene matches. In DNA, the CDR3 is TGTGCCAGCAGCTTACCCCTAGGGGGCTCGAGCTCCTACAATGAGCAGTTCTTC. Protein product: CASSLPLGGSSSYNEQFF.

The V and J genes are TRBV7-9 and TRBJ1-2, with D possibly TRBD1 on 6 matching bases. The V and J ends lost 5 bases and 8 bases respectively, with 18 bases between them. This CDR3 comprises 14 residues. From germline, CDR1 is SEHNR and CDR2 FQNEAQ (reference sequence). CDR3 loop: CASSPGLGAVGYTF. CDR3 DNA: TGTGCCAGCAGCCCTGGACTGGGGGCGGTCGGCTACACCTTC.

On this clone: The sample has other DNA sequences that encode this CDR3 too. The rearrangement joins TRBV5-1 to TRBJ2-1, with D possibly TRBD2 on 6 matching bases. The length of the CDR3 is 15 residues. V lost 0 bases and J 4 bases, leaving 11 bases between the germline ends. Germline V gives CDR1 SGHRS, CDR2 YFSETQ. The CDR3 DNA follows: TGCGCCAGCAGCTTGGGAGGAGGGTCTTACAATGAGCAGTTCTTC. Its translation: CASSLGGGSYNEQFF.

Concerning this clone itself: Mismatch with germline at one junction end may stem from a read error. J is TRBJ1-5 and V is TRBV7-7; tentatively, D is TRBD1 (6 bases). Germline CDR1 is SSHAT and CDR2 is FNYEAQ (reference sequence). The CDR3 has 17 residues. The CDR3 DNA reads TGTGCTAGCAGCTGGGATTTGGACAGTAGGGGCAATCAGCCCCAGCATTTT. Its translation is CASSWDLDSRGNQPQHF. Drawing the rest from reference TRBV7-7 and TRBJ1-5, the complete variable domain is GAGVSQSPRYKVTKRGQDVTLRCDPISSHATLYWYQQALGQGPEFLTYFNYEAQPDKSGLPSDRFSAERPEGSISTLTIQRTEQRDSAMYRCASSWDLDSRGNQPQHFGDGTRLSIL.

The chain has TRBV6-1 and TRBJ2-7; 9 bases map to TRBD1. The length of the CDR3 is 14 residues. Germline CDR1 is MNHNS and CDR2 is SASEGT. J gave up 2 bases and V 6 bases, and 5 bases lay outside the gene matches. The CDR3: CASSQTGGTYEQYF. The DNA of the CDR3 is TGTGCCAGCAGCCAGACAGGGGGGACCTACGAGCAGTACTTC.

In its sample, this clone was seen a few times. The chain uses TRBV7-9 and TRBJ2-2; D is unclear. V was clipped by 4 bases and J by 0 bases, with 3 bases between them. The CDR3 consists of 13 residues. Looked up from germline, CDR1 is SEHNR and CDR2 is FQNEAQ (reference sequence). This CDR3 reads CASSSANTGELFF. The CDR3 DNA reads as TGTGCCAGCAGCTCCGCGAACACCGGGGAGCTGTTTTTT.

This chain uses TRBV29-1 with TRBJ2-7; D uncertain. The CDR3 has 12 amino acids. Per the germline V gene, CDR1 is SQVTM and CDR2 is ANQGSEA. V shed 6 bases and J shed 3 bases, with 12 bases lying between them. The CDR3 region is CSVGEVFYEQYF. CDR3 nucleotides: TGCAGCGTAGGAGAGGTTTTCTACGAGCAGTACTTC.

The rearrangement joins TRBV7-2 to TRBJ1-3; D not resolved. The CDR3 extends over 15 amino acids. V gave up 0 bases and J gave up 2 bases, with 8 bases separating them. CDR1 and CDR2 (germline): SGHTA, FQGNSA. This chain's CDR3 is CASSLAAVTGNTIYF. The CDR3 bases are TGTGCCAGCAGCTTAGCGGCGGTAACTGGAAACACCATATATTTT.

This rearrangement joins TRBV4-2 to TRBJ1-1; weak D call: TRBD1 (5 bases). This CDR3 contains 15 residues. Trimming cost V 0 bases and J 3 bases, with 11 bases left between them. Germline CDR1 reads LGHNA; CDR2 reads YNFKEQ. For the CDR3, the DNA is TGTGCCAGCAGCCAAGATCTGCCAGGGTACACTGAAGCTTTCTTT. This encodes CASSQDLPGYTEAFF.

This clone came up once. The chain recombines TRBV18 with TRBJ1-1; D unclear. Trimming removed 6 bases from V and 1 base from J, with 15 bases in between. The germline CDR1 and CDR2 sequences are KGHSH and LQKENI. CDR3 length equals 15 residues. In DNA form, the CDR3 reads TGTGCCAGCTCCCTTGCTGGAGGACCGAACACTGAAGCTTTCTTT. It translates to CASSLAGGPNTEAFF. Supplemented by reference TRBV18 and TRBJ1-1, the full variable domain reads NAGVMQNPRHLVRRRGQEARLRCSPMKGHSHVYWYRQLPEEGLKFMVYLQKENIIDESGMPKERFSAEFPKEGPSILRIQQVVRGDSAAYFCASSLAGGPNTEAFFGQGTRLTVV.

This chain connects TRBV7-9 to TRBJ2-5, with 7 bases fitting TRBD1. J was trimmed by 4 bases and V by 0 bases; bases with no gene match: 5. CDR1 SEHNR and CDR2 FQNEAQ come from the germline V gene (reference sequence). The CDR3 runs 15 residues. In DNA form, the CDR3 reads TGTGCCAGCAGCTTAGCGCGACAGGGTTTAGAGACCCAGTACTTC. It encodes CASSLARQGLETQYF.

This clone has just one count. In nucleotides, the CDR3 is TGCGCCAGCAGCAGCGGGGTACTAGCGGGAGGGCCGGGGGAGACCCAGTACTTC. Its protein is CASSSGVLAGGPGETQYF. This chain connects TRBV4-3 to TRBJ2-5; TRBD2 matches at 13 bases. Unmatched junction bases numbered 14, after V lost 5 bases and J lost 5 bases. The length of the CDR3 is 18 residues. Germline V gene data show CDR1 as LGHNA and CDR2 as YSLEER.

The V call is TRBV13, the J call TRBJ1-3, with D possibly TRBD1 on 5 matching bases. CDR1 and CDR2 from the germline V gene are PRHDT and FYEKMQ (reference sequence). CDR3 length equals 15 residues. Between the trimmed V and J ends, which lost 4 bases and 4 bases, there was a span of 14 bases. The CDR3 protein is CASSSGGAKGNTIYF. The CDR3 DNA reads as TGTGCCAGCAGCTCGGGAGGGGCCAAAGGAAACACCATATATTTT.

This clone was recorded a few times. The DNA for the CDR3 is TGTGCCAGCAGTTTAGGCAGGGGGGAGCCCCAGCATTTT. Amino acid sequence: CASSLGRGEPQHF. The chain links TRBV27 to TRBJ1-5; 7 nucleotides line up with TRBD1. J gave up 8 bases and V 2 bases, and 3 bases lay outside the gene matches. Germline lookup yields CDR1 MNHEY and CDR2 SMNVEV (reference sequence). The CDR3 length is 13 residues.

CDR3 sequence reads: CASSQDRTRAQYF. The CDR3 bases are TGCGCCAGCAGCCAAGATCGAACGAGGGCCCAGTACTTC. The chain carries TRBV4-3 and TRBJ2-5, with D possibly being TRBD2 (5 bases). Germline V CDR1 and CDR2: LGHNA, YSLEER. This CDR3 contains 13 residues. The ends were cut back, 0 bases at V and 9 bases at J, with 11 bases in the middle.

This clone was counted a single time. V gene TRBV7-9 combines with J gene TRBJ2-3, with D possibly being TRBD2 (6 bases). The CDR3 contains 18 residues. V dropped 4 bases and J dropped 2 bases, with 22 bases sitting between them. Germline V lookup: CDR1 SEHNR, CDR2 FQNEAQ (reference sequence). The CDR3 DNA follows: TGTGCCAGCAGCTCGCCCCCCAATCTGGACTATAACACAGATACGCAGTATTTT. It encodes CASSSPPNLDYNTDTQYF.

The chain uses TRBV25-1 and TRBJ1-1; unclear D gene. Between the trimmed V and J ends, which lost 7 bases and 5 bases, there was a span of 11 bases. The CDR3 contains 12 residues. The germline gives CDR1 MGHDK, CDR2 SYGVNS. CDR3 amino acids: CASTREGTEAFF. In DNA, the CDR3 is TGTGCCAGCACGAGAGAGGGAACTGAAGCTTTCTTT.

The chain employs TRBV19 and TRBJ1-5; TRBD1 aligns across 10 bases. J gave up 3 bases and V 0 bases, and 2 bases lay outside the gene matches. This CDR3 spans 16 amino acids. In germline, CDR1 is LNHDA, CDR2 SQIVND (reference sequence). CDR3 loop: CASSIEGQGFNQPQHF. The DNA for the CDR3 is TGTGCCAGTAGTATAGAGGGACAGGGGTTCAATCAGCCCCAGCATTTT.